The 2 T cell receptor beta chains below were found in one sample sequenced in a study of cytomegalovirus exposure and HLA in healthy donors (dated by TCRdb to 2016 to 2017). Library prep was done by the immunoSEQ multiplex PCR assay. This immuneACCESS table, as held by TCRdb, lists in-frame sequences with V and J called but not all clones. Of the missing ones, under half trace to an unresolved V gene in checked studies; the others have no known cause. For this sample there are over 200,000 clones; 88% appear just once. Clones ranked in the top ten supply 2.5% to 3.5% of the sample. Sequencing was performed on PBMCs. The receptors derive from a woman aged 18-35 years in good health and CMV-seronegative.

The chain uses TRBV29-1 and TRBJ1-4; no firm D call. The germline gives CDR1 SQVTM, CDR2 ANQGSEA. The CDR3 has 11 amino acids. V was cut by 6 bases and J by 8 bases, with 10 bases left in between. The CDR3 loop is CSVSRGEKLFF. The DNA of the CDR3 is TGCAGCGTCTCAAGAGGGGAAAAACTGTTTTTT.

V usage is TRBV2 and J usage is TRBJ2-3; 10 nucleotides align to TRBD1. The CDR3 contains 15 residues. Germline lookup yields CDR1 SNHLY and CDR2 FYNNEI. V dropped 4 bases and J dropped 6; count of bases not matched to a gene: 7. CDR3 DNA sequence: TGTGCCAGCAGTGCGAGGACAGGGGGTTCGGATACGCAGTATTTT. This gives the protein CASSARTGGSDTQYF.